This TCR beta chain was sequenced for a study of radiation and T cells in renal cell carcinoma. On the study more broadly: Nephrectomy followed 15 Gy stereotactic body radiation by 4 weeks. Study findings and constraints: Pretreatment tumor biopsies were lacking, so baseline clonotypes are unknown. Top tumor clonotypes rose in blood 2 weeks post-radiation, then contracted.

Regarding time point: baseline pretreatment blood. Documented treatment: 15 Gy SBRT to primary tumor, nephrectomy 4 weeks later. The CDR3 sequence is 15 residues long. V shed 3 bases and J 7 bases; nucleotides not matched to a gene: 6. Germline values: CDR1 MNHNS, CDR2 SASEGT. The protocol was immunoSEQ multiplex PCR, while the TCRdb copy is restricted to in-frame clones and leaves out a portion. The table records about 130,000 clones, 70% to 90% of them present only once. Regarding this clone: Its antigen is unidentified.

The material was blood, obtained from a patient whose treatment included radiotherapy and nephrectomy. The chain joins TRBV6-1 to TRBJ2-1; the match to TRBD2 covers 10 bases. The sequence was obtained from a woman between 50 and 59 years old with renal cell carcinoma. The CDR3 loop is CASSDASGGWNEQFF. The CDR3 nucleotides read TGTGCCAGCAGTGACGCTAGCGGGGGATGGAATGAGCAGTTCTTC.